The clone carrying this T cell receptor (beta chain) has only a few counts. Patients at the Seattle site were enrolled during active infection and followed longitudinally. This record belongs to a study of blood T cell repertoires in COVID-19. Study background: Sources were T cells, B-cell-depleted T cells, or PBMCs; the material itself was cDNA or gDNA.

Here immunoSEQ multiplex PCR was the method, and the copy in TCRdb shows in-frame clones only, minus some. Here the sample spans 190,000 or so clones, roughly 80% being singletons. The germline V and J ends were trimmed by 5 bases and 5 bases, with 15 bases remaining between them. The CDR3 is 14 amino acids. Germline CDR1 reads SGHDN; CDR2 reads FVKESK. Sequences were obtained from peripheral blood. The chain combines TRBV14 with TRBJ1-2; D unclear. This clonotype was sampled from a man aged 55 to 70 with COVID-19, enrolled during active disease. The CDR3 protein is CASSETLGVYGYTF. CDR3 nucleotides: TGTGCCAGCAGCGAAACCCTCGGGGTATATGGCTACACCTTC. Using reference TRBV14 and TRBJ1-2 for the parts outside the CDR3, the full variable domain is EAGVTQFPSHSVIEKGQTVTLRCDPISGHDNLYWYRRVMGKEIKFLLHFVKESKQDESGMPNNRFLAERTGGTYSTLKVQPAELEDSGVYFCASSETLGVYGYTFGSGTRLTVV.